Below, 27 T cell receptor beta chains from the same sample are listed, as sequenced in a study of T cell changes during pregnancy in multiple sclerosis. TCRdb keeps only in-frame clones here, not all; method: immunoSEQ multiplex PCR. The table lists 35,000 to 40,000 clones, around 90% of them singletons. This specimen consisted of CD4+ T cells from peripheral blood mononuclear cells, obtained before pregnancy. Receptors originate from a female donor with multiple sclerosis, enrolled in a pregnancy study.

CDR3 amino acids: CASSFGSGNTGELFF. The CDR3 DNA sequence: TGTGCCAGCAGCTTCGGTAGCGGGAACACCGGGGAGCTGTTTTTT. This chain joins TRBV11-1 and TRBJ2-2, with D perhaps TRBD2 (6 bases). Between the trimmed V and J ends, which lost 3 bases and 1 base, there was a span of 9 bases. The germline CDR1 and CDR2 sequences are SGHAT and FQDESV (reference sequence). CDR3 length equals 15 residues.

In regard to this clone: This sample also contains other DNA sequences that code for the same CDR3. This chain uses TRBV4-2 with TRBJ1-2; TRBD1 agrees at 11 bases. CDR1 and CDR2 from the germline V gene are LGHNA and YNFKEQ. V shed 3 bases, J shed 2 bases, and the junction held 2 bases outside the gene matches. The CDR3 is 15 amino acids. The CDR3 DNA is TGTGCCAGCAGCCAGGGACAGGGGGAAAACTATGGCTACACCTTC. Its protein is CASSQGQGENYGYTF.

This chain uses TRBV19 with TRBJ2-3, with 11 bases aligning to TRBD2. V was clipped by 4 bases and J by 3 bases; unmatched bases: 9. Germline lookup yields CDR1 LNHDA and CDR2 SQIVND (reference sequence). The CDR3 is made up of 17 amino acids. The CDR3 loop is CASSKETSGVGTDTQYF. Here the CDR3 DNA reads TGTGCCAGTAGTAAAGAGACTAGCGGGGTTGGAACAGATACGCAGTATTTT.

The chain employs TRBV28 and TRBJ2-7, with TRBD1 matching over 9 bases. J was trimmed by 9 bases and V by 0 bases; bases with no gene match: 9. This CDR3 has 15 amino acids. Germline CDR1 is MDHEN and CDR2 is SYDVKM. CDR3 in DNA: TGTGCCAGCAGTTTATGGAGGACAGGGGACTTTGGGCAGTACTTC. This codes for CASSLWRTGDFGQYF. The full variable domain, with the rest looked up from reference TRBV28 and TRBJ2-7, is DVKVTQSSRYLVKRTGEKVFLECVQDMDHENMFWYRQDPGLGLRLIYFSYDVKMKEKGDIPEGYSVSREKKERFSLILESASTNQTSMYLCASSLWRTGDFGQYFGPGTRLTVT.

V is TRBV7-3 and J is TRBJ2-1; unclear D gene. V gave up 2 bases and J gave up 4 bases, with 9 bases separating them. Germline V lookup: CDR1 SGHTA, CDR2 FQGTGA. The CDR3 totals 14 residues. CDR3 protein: CASSLRGTYNEQFF. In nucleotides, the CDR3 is TGTGCCAGCAGCTTACGCGGCACGTACAATGAGCAGTTCTTC.

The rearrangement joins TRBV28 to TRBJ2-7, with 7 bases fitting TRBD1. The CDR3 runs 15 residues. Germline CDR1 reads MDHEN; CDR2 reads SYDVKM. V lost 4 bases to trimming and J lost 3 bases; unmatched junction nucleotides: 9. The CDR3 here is CASSSTSGQFYEQYF. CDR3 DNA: TGTGCCAGCAGTTCTACCTCGGGACAGTTCTACGAGCAGTACTTC.

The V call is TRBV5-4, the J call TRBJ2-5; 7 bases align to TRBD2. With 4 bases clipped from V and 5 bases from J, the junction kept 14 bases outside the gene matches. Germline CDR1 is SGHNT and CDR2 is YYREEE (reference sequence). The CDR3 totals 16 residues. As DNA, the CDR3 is TGTGCCAGCAGCCCGCCGGCTAGCGGAGGAGGGGAGACCCAGTACTTC. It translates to CASSPPASGGGETQYF.

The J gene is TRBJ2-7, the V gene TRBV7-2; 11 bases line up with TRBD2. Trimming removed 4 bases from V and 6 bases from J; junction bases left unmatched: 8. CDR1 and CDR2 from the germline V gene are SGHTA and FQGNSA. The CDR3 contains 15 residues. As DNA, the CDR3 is TGTGCCAGCAGCTCCGGCCGACTAGCGGGAACCGAGCAGTACTTC. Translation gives CASSSGRLAGTEQYF. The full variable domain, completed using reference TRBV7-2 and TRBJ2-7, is GAGVSQSPSNKVTEKGKDVELRCDPISGHTALYWYRQSLGQGLEFLIYFQGNSAPDKSGLPSDRFSAERTGGSVSTLTIQRTQQEDSAVYLCASSSGRLAGTEQYFGPGTRLTVT.

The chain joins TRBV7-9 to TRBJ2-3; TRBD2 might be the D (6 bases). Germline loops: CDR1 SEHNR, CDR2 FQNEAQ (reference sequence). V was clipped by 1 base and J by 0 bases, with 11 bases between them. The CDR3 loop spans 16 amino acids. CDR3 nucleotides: TGTGCCAGCAGCTTAGACGATAGCGGTAGCACAGATACGCAGTATTTT. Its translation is CASSLDDSGSTDTQYF. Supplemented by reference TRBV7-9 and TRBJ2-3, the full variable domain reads DTGVSQNPRHKITKRGQNVTFRCDPISEHNRLYWYRQTLGQGPEFLTYFQNEAQLEKSRLLSDRFSAERPKGSFSTLEIQRTEQGDSAMYLCASSLDDSGSTDTQYFGPGTRLTVL.

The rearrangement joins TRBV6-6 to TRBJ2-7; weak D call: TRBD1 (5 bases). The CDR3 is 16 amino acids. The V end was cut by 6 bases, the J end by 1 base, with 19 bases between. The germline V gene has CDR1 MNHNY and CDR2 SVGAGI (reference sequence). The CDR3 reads CASSLLGLTASYEQYF. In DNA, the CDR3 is TGTGCCAGCAGCTTACTCGGGTTGACAGCTTCCTACGAGCAGTACTTC.

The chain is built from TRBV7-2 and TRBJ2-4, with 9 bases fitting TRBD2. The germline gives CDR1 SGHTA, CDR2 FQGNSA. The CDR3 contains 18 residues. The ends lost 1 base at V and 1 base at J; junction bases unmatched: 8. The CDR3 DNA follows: TGTGCCAGCAGCTTAGTGGGTAGCGGGAGTGGGGCCAAAAACATTCAGTACTTC. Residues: CASSLVGSGSGAKNIQYF.

The CDR3 nucleotides are TGCGCCAGCAGCTTTGCGGGAGTGGATACGCAGTATTTT. Its translation is CASSFAGVDTQYF. The chain combines TRBV5-1 with TRBJ2-3, with 7 bases matching TRBD2. Trimming removed 2 bases from V and 6 bases from J; junction bases left unmatched: 3. CDR3 length equals 13 residues. Per germline, CDR1 SGHRS and CDR2 YFSETQ.

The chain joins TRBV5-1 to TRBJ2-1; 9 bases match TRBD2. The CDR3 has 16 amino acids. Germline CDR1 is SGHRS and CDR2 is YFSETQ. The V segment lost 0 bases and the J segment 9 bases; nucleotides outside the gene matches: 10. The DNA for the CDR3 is TGCGCCAGCAGCTTGGCGACGGTAGCGGGAGTCGGTGAGCAGTTCTTC. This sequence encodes CASSLATVAGVGEQFF.

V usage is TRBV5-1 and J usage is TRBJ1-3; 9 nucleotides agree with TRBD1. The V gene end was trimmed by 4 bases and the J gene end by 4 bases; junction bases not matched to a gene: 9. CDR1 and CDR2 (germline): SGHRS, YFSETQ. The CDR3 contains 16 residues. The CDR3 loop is CASSPLVGQGGNTIYF. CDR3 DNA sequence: TGCGCCAGCAGCCCCCTAGTAGGACAGGGGGGAAACACCATATATTTT.

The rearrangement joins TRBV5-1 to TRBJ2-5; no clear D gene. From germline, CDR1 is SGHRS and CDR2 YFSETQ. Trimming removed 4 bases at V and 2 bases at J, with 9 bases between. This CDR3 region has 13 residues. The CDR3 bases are TGCGCCAGCAGCACTGTCCCTCAAGAGACCCAGTACTTC. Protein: CASSTVPQETQYF.

The CDR3 region has the DNA TGTGCCAGCTCCCCTCGGAGGGACTCTGACGAGCAGTACTTC. It translates to CASSPRRDSDEQYF. The chain is built from TRBV18 and TRBJ2-7; the D gene is possibly TRBD2 (6 bases). The V and J ends lost 6 bases and 5 bases respectively, with 17 bases between them. Germline V gene sequence: CDR1 KGHSH, CDR2 LQKENI. CDR3 length: 14 amino acids. The full variable domain, in which reference TRBV18 and TRBJ2-7 provide the parts outside the CDR3, is NAGVMQNPRHLVRRRGQEARLRCSPMKGHSHVYWYRQLPEEGLKFMVYLQKENIIDESGMPKERFSAEFPKEGPSILRIQQVVRGDSAAYFCASSPRRDSDEQYFGPGTRLTVT.

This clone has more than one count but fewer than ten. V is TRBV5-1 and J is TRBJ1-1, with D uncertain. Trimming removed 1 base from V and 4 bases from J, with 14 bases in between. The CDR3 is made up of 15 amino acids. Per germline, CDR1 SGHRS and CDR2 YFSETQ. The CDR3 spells CASSLTVGAGTEAFF. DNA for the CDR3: TGCGCCAGCAGCTTGACGGTGGGCGCCGGCACTGAAGCTTTCTTT.

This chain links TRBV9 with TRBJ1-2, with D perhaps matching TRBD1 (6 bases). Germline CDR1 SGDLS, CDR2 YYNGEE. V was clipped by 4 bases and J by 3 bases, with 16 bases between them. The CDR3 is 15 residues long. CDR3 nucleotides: TGTGCCAGCAGCACCCGAAGAGGGGGAGACTATGGCTACACCTTC. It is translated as CASSTRRGGDYGYTF. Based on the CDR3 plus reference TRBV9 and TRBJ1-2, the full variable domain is DSGVTQTPKHLITATGQRVTLRCSPRSGDLSVYWYQQSLDQGLQFLIQYYNGEERAKGNILERFSAQQFPDLHSELNLSSLELGDSALYFCASSTRRGGDYGYTFGSGTRLTVV.

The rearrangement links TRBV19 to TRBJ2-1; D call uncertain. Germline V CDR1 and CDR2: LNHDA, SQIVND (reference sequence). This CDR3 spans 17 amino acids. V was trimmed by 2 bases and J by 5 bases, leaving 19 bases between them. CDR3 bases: TGTGCCAGTAGTATACGAGGTCTTAGGTTGGCCCACAATGAGCAGTTCTTC. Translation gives CASSIRGLRLAHNEQFF.

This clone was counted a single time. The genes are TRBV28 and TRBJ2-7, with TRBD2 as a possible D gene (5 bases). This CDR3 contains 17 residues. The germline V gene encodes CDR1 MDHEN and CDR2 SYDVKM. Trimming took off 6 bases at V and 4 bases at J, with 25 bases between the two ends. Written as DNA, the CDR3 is TGTGCCAGCAGCCCCGTAGGACTTCTCCTCCACATTTACGAGCAGTACTTC. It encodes CASSPVGLLLHIYEQYF.

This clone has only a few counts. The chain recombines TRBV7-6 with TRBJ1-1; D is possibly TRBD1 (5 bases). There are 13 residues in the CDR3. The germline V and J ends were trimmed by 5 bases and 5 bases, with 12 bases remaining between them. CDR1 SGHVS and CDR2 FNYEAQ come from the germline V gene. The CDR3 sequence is CASSPSRGTEAFF. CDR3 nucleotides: TGTGCCAGCAGCCCCTCACGGGGGACTGAAGCTTTCTTT.

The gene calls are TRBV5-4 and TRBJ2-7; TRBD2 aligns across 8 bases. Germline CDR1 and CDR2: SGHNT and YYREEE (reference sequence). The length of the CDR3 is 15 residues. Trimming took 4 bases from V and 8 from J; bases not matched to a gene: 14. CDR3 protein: CASSNRSGSGGQQYF. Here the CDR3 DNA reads TGTGCCAGCAGCAATAGGAGCGGGAGCGGGGGCCAGCAGTACTTC.

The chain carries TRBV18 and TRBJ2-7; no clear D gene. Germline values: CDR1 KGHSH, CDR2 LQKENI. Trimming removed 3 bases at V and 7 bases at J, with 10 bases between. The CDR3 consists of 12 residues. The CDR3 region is CASSPDSHEQYF. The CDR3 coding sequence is TGTGCCAGCTCACCTGATAGCCATGAGCAGTACTTC.

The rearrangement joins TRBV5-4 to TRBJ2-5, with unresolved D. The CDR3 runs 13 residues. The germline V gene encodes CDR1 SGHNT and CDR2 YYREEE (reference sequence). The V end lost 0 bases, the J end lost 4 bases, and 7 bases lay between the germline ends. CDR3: CASSLGHRETQYF. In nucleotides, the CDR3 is TGTGCCAGCAGCTTGGGACACCGAGAGACCCAGTACTTC.

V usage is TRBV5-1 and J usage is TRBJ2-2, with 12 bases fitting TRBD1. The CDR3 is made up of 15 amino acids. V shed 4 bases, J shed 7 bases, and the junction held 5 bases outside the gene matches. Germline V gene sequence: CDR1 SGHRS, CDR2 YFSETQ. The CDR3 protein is CASSAGTGGIGELFF. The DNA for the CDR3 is TGCGCCAGCAGCGCCGGGACAGGGGGCATCGGGGAGCTGTTTTTT.

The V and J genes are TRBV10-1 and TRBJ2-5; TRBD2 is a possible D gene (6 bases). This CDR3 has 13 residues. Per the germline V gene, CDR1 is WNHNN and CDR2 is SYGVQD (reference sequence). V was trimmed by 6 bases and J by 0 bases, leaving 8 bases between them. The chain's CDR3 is CASSRDYQETQYF. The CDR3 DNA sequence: TGCGCCAGCAGCCGGGACTACCAAGAGACCCAGTACTTC.

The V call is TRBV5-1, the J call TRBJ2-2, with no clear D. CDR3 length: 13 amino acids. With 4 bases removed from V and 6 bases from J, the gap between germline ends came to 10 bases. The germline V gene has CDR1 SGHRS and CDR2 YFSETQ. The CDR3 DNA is TGCGCCAGCAGCCCCTTCCGTCCCGGGGAGCTGTTTTTT. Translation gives CASSPFRPGELFF.